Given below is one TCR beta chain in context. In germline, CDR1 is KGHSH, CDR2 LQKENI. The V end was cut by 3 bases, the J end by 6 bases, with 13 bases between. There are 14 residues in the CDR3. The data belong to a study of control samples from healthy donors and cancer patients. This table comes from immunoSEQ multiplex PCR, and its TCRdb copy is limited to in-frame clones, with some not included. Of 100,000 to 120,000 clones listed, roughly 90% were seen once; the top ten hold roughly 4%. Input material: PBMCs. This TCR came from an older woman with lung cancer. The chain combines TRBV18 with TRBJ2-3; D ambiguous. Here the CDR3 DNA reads TGTGCCAGCTCACCGGAGTCTAGGTGGGATACGCAGTATTTT. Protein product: CASSPESRWDTQYF.